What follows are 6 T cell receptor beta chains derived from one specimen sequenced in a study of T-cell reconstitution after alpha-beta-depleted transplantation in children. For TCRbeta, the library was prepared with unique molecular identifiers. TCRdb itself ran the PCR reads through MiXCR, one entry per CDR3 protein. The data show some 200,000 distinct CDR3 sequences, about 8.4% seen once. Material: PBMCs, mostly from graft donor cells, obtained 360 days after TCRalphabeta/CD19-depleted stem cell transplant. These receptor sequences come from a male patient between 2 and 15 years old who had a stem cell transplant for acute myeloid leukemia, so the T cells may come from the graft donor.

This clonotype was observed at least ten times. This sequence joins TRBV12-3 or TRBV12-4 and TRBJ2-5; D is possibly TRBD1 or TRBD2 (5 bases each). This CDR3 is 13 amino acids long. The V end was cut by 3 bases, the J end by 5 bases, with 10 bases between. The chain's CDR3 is CASSFAWGETQYF. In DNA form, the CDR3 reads TGTGCCAGCAGTTTCGCGTGGGGGGAGACCCAGTACTTC.

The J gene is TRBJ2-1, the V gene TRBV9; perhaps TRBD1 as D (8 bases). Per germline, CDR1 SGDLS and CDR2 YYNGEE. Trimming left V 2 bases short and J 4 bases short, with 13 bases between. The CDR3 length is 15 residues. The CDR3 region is CASSVDRGGYNEQFF. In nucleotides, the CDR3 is TGTGCCAGCAGCGTCGACAGGGGAGGGTACAATGAGCAGTTCTTC.

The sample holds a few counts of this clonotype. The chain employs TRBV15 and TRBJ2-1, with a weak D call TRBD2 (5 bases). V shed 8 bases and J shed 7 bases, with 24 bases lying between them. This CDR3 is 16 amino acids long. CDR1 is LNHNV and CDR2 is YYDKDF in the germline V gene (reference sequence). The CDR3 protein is CATSMPGTTLPNEQFF. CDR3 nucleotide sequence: TGTGCCACCTCCATGCCGGGAACTACTCTACCTAATGAGCAGTTCTTC.

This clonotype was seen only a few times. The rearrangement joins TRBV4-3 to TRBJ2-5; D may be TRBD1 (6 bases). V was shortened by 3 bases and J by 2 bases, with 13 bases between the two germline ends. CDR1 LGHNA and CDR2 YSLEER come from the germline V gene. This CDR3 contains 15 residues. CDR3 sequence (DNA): TGCGCCAGCAGCCATAAAATGGACAGTCAAGAGACCCAGTACTTC. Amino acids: CASSHKMDSQETQYF.

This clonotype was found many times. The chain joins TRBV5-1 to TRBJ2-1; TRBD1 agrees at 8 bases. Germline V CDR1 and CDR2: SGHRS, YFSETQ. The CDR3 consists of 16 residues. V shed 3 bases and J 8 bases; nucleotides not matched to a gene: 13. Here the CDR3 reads CASSSLGQGFWDEQFF. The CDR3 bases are TGCGCCAGCAGCTCGCTCGGACAGGGTTTTTGGGATGAGCAGTTCTTC.

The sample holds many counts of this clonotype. CDR3 DNA: TGTGCCAGCAGCTTGTATGGAGAGCAGTTCTTC. Its translation is CASSLYGEQFF. The chain recombines TRBV5-8 with TRBJ2-1, with unresolved D. Trimming removed 1 base from V and 10 bases from J, with 6 bases in between. The CDR3 sequence is 11 residues long. The germline CDR1 and CDR2 sequences are SGHTS and YDEGEE.